This note documents a single T cell receptor beta chain sequence. In the authors' workflow: Quantification of nucleated cells was approximated via reference gene primer amplification. Sequencing was performed with immunoSEQ multiplex PCR; in TCRdb, only in-frame clones are kept and a portion is missing. That table furnishes V, J and clone size, whereas the DNA furnished D and trimming. Of 150,000 or so clones in the sample, 80% were seen once. The data were taken from a study of blood T cell repertoires in COVID-19. Study-wide context: Acute-phase and convalescent COVID-19 samples originated in the United States, Italy and Spain. PBMCs, B-cell-depleted T cells, or T cells provided the cDNA or gDNA that made up the material.

V shed 3 bases and J 1 base; nucleotides not matched to a gene: 2. CDR1 is GTSNPN and CDR2 is SVGIG in the germline V gene (reference sequence). This CDR3 contains 15 residues. The receptor's source is a man aged 55 to 70 with active or convalescent COVID-19. Sequencing was carried out using peripheral blood. The V and J genes are TRBV30 and TRBJ2-2, with TRBD2 identical over 10 bases. This CDR3 reads CAWSGLAVNTGELFF. CDR3 in DNA: TGTGCCTGGAGCGGACTAGCGGTGAACACCGGGGAGCTGTTTTTT.